The rows below give T cell receptor beta chains drawn from one sample of a study of T-cell reconstitution after alpha-beta-depleted transplantation in children. TCRdb called the PCR reads again in MiXCR, with one record for every CDR3 protein. The table has some 100,000 distinct CDR3 sequences, more than 20% seen once. Source: PBMCs, taken before TCRalphabeta/CD19-depleted stem cell transplant. The receptors shown here come from a boy aged 2 to 9 with acute lymphoblastic leukemia, due to receive a stem cell transplant. The CDR3 runs from the conserved cysteine through the conserved F or W. A D gene is named only where the DNA matches it firmly. Clone size is given for some rows only: seen once, a few or many times, or a class if the clone is expanded.

d_gene,v_gene,j_gene,abundance,CDR3nt,CDR3aa
.,TRBV11-2,TRBJ2-7,.,TGTGCCAGCAGCTTAGGACAGATGTTCTACGAGCAGTACTTC,CASSLGQMFYEQYF
.,TRBV7-2,TRBJ2-7,.,TGTGCCAGCAGCTTACAGGGGCTCTCCTACGAGCAGTACTTC,CASSLQGLSYEQYF
.,TRBV6-2/TRBV6-3,TRBJ2-1,.,TGTGCCAGCAGTTATCCGGGTAGGGGTTCCTACAATGAGCAGTTCTTC,CASSYPGRGSYNEQFF
TRBD2,TRBV30,TRBJ2-2,.,TGTGCCTGGAGTGTCTTAGGACTAGCGGAGCGCACCGGGGAGCTGTTTTTT,CAWSVLGLAERTGELFF
.,TRBV20-1,TRBJ2-7,few,TGCAGTGCTAGTGACAGCTACGAGCAGTACTTC,CSASDSYEQYF
TRBD2,TRBV28,TRBJ2-7,few,TGTGCCAGCTCTCTAGCGGGAGCCTACGAGCAGTACTTC,CASSLAGAYEQYF
TRBD2,TRBV20-1,TRBJ2-7,.,TGCAGTGCAAGGGGCGGGGGGACCTACGAGCAGTACTTC,CSARGGGTYEQYF
.,TRBV24-1,TRBJ2-7,.,TGTGCCACCAAAGAAGTTCATACCTCCTACGAGCAGTACTTC,CATKEVHTSYEQYF
.,TRBV20-1,TRBJ2-7,.,TGCAGTGCTAGAGAGGGGTTTACAGGGAGACCAAAAGTTGACCCCTACGAGCAGTACTTC,CSAREGFTGRPKVDPYEQYF
.,TRBV9,TRBJ2-4,.,TGTGCCAGCAGCCCTACGGGAAACATTCAGTACTTC,CASSPTGNIQYF
TRBD1,TRBV13,TRBJ1-6,.,TGTGCCAGCAGTCCACAGGGGGCGGGGGTTTCACCCCTCCACTTT,CASSPQGAGVSPLHF
.,TRBV5-1,TRBJ2-5,.,TGCGCCAGCAGCTTGGCCGTGGCGTGTGAGACCCAGTACTTC,CASSLAVACETQYF
TRBD2,TRBV20-1,TRBJ2-7,once,TGCAGTGCTTTACAAACTAGCGGGAGAGCCTACGAGCAGTACTTC,CSALQTSGRAYEQYF
.,TRBV7-9,TRBJ2-7,many,TGTGCCAGCAGCTTAGCGGGATTCCACGAGCAGTACTTC,CASSLAGFHEQYF
TRBD2,TRBV20-1,TRBJ2-1,few,TGCAGTGCTAGTAGCGGGTTCCCATCGGATGAGCAGTTCTTC,CSASSGFPSDEQFF
.,TRBV5-1,TRBJ1-2,.,TGCGCCAGCAGCACAGGACGGTATGGCTACACCTTC,CASSTGRYGYTF
TRBD2,TRBV25-1,TRBJ2-2,.,TGTGCCAGCAGTGAATTTTATCCTAGCGGGAGGACTAACACCGGGGAGCTGTTTTTT,CASSEFYPSGRTNTGELFF
.,TRBV7-2,TRBJ2-5,.,TGTGCCAGCAGCTTAAGTTCACAGTTCGGAGAGACCCAGTACTTC,CASSLSSQFGETQYF
TRBD1,TRBV12-3/TRBV12-4,TRBJ2-3,few,TGTGCCAGCAGTTTCCCGAAGGACAGGCCCACAGATACGCAGTATTTT,CASSFPKDRPTDTQYF
TRBD2,TRBV20-1,TRBJ2-1,few,TGCAGTGCTGTCAACCTAGCGGGAGGGTGGGATGAGCAGTTCTTC,CSAVNLAGGWDEQFF
.,TRBV10-3,TRBJ1-1,many,TGTGCCATCAGTGATCGGAGGGGGAACACTGAAGCTTTCTTT,CAISDRRGNTEAFF
.,TRBV7-8,TRBJ2-5,few,TGTGCCAGCAGCTTAGCGCTTGTTCAAGAGACCCAGTACTTC,CASSLALVQETQYF
TRBD2,TRBV4-2,TRBJ2-3,.,TGTGCCAGCAGCCAAAGGTCTAGCGGAGGGGCGGATACGCAGTATTTT,CASSQRSSGGADTQYF
TRBD2,TRBV7-2,TRBJ2-1,few,TGTGCCAGCAGCCCGCGACTAGCGGGACACAATGAGCAGTTCTTC,CASSPRLAGHNEQFF
.,TRBV12-3/TRBV12-4,TRBJ2-3,.,TGTGCCAGCGAATACGGGTATACGCAGTATTTT,CASEYGYTQYF
.,TRBV6-2/TRBV6-3,TRBJ2-7,.,TGTGCCAGCAGTTCTTCAGGCGAGCAGTACTTC,CASSSSGEQYF
.,TRBV7-2,TRBJ1-5,many,TGTGCCAGCATGACGGAGCCCCAGCATTTT,CASMTEPQHF
.,TRBV28,TRBJ2-5,.,TGTGCCAGCAGTTTTTTGGGCCAAGAGACCCAGTACTTC,CASSFLGQETQYF